This T cell receptor beta chain is drawn from a study of cytomegalovirus exposure and HLA in healthy donors. About this clone itself: Its antigen remains unidentified.

PCR amplification relied on 60 Vbeta primers (plus 13 Jbeta primers). Profiled with immunoSEQ multiplex PCR; TCRdb holds only in-frame clones, not every one. The sample carries about 170,000 clones, about 85% recorded once. Study-level results: V- and J-gene trimming of TCR beta was linked (in a later analysis) to a missense DCLRE1C variant. Most TCR sequences were seen very rarely across donors, but some public TCRs occurred in many.

The CDR3 is made up of 13 amino acids. V dropped 7 bases and J dropped 5; count of bases not matched to a gene: 6. Germline values: CDR1 SGHRS, CDR2 YFSETQ. The chain carries TRBV5-1 and TRBJ2-7; 10 bases map to TRBD1. The sequenced sample was PBMCs. The sequence was collected from a man aged 25 to 40 in good health and CMV-seropositive. Here the CDR3 DNA reads TGCGCCAGCGGGGGGACAGGGGAACACGAGCAGTACTTC. Translated: CASGGTGEHEQYF.